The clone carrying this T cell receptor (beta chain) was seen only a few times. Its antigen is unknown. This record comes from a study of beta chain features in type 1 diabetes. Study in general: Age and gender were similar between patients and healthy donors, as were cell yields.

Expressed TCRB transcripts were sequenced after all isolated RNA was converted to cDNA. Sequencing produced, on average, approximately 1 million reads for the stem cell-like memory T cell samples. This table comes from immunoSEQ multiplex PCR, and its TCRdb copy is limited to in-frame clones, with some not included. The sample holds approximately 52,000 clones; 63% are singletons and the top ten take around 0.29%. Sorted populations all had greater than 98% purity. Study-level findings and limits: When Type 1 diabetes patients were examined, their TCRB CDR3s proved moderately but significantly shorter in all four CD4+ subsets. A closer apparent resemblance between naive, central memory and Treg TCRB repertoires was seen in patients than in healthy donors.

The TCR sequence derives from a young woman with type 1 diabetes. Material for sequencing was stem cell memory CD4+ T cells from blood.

DNA for the CDR3: TGTGCCAGCAGTGAAATCCCCGGGACTGATACGCAGTATTTT. Translation: CASSEIPGTDTQYF. The chain has TRBV6-1 and TRBJ2-3; possible D gene TRBD2, 6 bases. Germline V CDR1 and CDR2: MNHNS, SASEGT. Between the trimmed V and J ends, which lost 2 bases and 6 bases, there was a span of 12 bases. CDR3 length: 14 amino acids.